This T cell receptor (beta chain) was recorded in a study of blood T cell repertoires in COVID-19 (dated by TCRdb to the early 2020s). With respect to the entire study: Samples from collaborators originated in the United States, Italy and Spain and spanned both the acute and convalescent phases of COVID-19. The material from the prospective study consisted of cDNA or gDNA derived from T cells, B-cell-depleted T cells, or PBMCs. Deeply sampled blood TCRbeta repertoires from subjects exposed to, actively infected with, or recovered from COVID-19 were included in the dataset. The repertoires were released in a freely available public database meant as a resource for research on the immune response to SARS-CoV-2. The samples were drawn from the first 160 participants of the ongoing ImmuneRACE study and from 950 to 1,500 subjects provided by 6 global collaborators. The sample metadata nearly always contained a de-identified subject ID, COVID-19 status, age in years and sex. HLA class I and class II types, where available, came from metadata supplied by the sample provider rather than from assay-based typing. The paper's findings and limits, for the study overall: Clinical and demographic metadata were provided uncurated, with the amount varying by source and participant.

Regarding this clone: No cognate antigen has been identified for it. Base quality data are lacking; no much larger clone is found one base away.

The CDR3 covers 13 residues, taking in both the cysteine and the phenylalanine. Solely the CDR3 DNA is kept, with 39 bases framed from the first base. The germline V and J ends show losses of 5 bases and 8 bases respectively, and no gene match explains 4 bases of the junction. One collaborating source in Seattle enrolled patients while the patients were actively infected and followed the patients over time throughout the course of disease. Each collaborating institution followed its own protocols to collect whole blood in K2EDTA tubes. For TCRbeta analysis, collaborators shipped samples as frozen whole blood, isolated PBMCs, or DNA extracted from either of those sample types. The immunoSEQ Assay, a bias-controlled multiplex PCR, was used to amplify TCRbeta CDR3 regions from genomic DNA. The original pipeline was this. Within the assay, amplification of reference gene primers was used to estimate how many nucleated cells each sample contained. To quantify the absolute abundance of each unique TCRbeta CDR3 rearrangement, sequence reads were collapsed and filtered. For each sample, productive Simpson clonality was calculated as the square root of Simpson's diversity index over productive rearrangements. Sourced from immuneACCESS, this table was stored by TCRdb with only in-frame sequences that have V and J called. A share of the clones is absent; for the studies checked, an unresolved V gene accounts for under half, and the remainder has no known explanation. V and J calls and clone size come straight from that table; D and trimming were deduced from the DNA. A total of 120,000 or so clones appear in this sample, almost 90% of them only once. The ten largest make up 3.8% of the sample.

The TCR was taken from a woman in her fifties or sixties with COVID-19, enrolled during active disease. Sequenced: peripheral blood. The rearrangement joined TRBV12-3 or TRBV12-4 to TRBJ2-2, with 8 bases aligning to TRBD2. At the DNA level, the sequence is TGTGCCAGCAGTCAAACTAGCGGTGGGGAGCTGTTTTTT. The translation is CASSQTSGGELFF.